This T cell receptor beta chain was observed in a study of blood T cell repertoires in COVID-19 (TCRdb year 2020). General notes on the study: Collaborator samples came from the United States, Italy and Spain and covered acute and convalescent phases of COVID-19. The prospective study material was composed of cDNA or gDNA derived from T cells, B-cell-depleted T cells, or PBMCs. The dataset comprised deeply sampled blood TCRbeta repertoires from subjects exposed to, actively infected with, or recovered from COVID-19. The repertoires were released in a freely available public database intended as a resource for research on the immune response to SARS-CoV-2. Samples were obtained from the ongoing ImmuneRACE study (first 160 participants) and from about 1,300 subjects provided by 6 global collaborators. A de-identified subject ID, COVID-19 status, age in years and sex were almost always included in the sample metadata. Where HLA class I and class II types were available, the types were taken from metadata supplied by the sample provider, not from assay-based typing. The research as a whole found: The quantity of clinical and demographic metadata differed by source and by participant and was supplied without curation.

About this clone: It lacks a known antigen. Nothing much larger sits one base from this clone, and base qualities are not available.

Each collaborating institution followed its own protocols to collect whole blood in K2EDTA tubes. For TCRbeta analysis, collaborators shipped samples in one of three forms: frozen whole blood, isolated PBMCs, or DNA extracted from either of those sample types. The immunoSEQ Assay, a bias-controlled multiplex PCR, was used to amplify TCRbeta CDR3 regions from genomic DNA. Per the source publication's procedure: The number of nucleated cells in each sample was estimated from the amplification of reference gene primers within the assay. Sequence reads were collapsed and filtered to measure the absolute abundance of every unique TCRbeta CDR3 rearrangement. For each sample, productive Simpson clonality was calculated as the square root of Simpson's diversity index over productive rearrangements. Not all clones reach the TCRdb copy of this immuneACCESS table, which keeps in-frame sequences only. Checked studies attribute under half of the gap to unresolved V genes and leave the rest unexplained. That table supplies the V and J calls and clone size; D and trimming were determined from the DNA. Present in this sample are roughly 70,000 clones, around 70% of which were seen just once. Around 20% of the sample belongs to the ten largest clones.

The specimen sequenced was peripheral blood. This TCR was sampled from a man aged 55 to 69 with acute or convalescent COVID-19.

DNA sequence: TGTGCCAGTAGTATCGAGGGGGCTGCTGAAGCTTTCTTT. It is translated as CASSIEGAAEAFF. This sequence uses TRBV19 and TRBJ1-1; 7 junctional bases match TRBD1. Taken from cysteine to phenylalanine, the CDR3 has 13 residues. Kept here is only the CDR3 DNA, which spans 39 bases and is read in frame from base 1. Trimming accounts for 3 bases at V and 6 bases at J, while the number of junction bases matched to no gene is 4. The CDR1 and CDR2 encoded by the germline V gene (reference sequence) are LNHDA and SQIVND.